This T cell receptor beta chain came from a study of cytomegalovirus exposure and HLA in healthy donors. Study results and limitations: The HLA-A and HLA-B alleles of most subjects were reportedly predicted accurately from TCR beta sequences. Previously analyzed data showed that most TCR beta V segments were productive at a frequency of about 87% or about 30%. Confirmation in vitro established that a few CMV-associated chains were specific for CMV antigens.

Both 60 Vbeta primers and 13 Jbeta primers went into the PCR. Here immunoSEQ multiplex PCR was the method, and the copy in TCRdb shows in-frame clones only, minus some. This repertoire shows over 150,000 clones, more than 65% found once; its top ten account for around 2.8%. Of note for this clone: What it binds is not known.

CDR3 size: 14 residues. CDR1 and CDR2 (germline): ENHRY, SYGVKD. V gave up 0 bases and J gave up 6 bases, with 12 bases separating them. The source is a woman aged 40 to 50 in good health and CMV-seropositive. Input material: PBMCs. The V call is TRBV10-3, the J call TRBJ2-7; D gene unclear. The CDR3: CAISESSIVPEQYF. The CDR3, as DNA: TGTGCCATCAGTGAGTCATCGATAGTCCCCGAGCAGTACTTC.